The 6 T cell receptor beta chains below all came from one sample that was sequenced in a study of spatial heterogeneity in lung cancer (dated by TCRdb to between 2019 and 2020). Libraries were made using 5' RACE. Data came from a NextSeq 500. The public reads were reprocessed in TCRdb via fastp at Q25 and MiXCR, keeping in-frame beta chains. For every CDR3 protein sequence, its rows merge into one entry that carries the most common genes and DNA. Here the sample has about 3,000 distinct CDR3 sequences; roughly 6% occur a single time. Roughly a third of the sample goes to the ten largest clones. The antigens these receptors bind are not known. The meaning of the sample's time point label: sample taken at primary tumor resection. The paper as a whole reports these results and caveats: The tumor nonsynonymous mutation count correlated with the number of expanded intratumoral alpha and beta TCRs.

This material consisted of lung tumor tissue, taken at surgery. The receptor source for this set is a male donor with early-stage non-small cell lung cancer.

Within the sample, this clonotype is medium-sized. The chain employs TRBV10-2 and TRBJ1-6; no definite D call. Germline-derived CDR1 and CDR2 are WSHSY and SAAADI. The CDR3 is made up of 15 amino acids. The germline V and J ends were trimmed by 6 bases and 6 bases, with 15 bases remaining between them. CDR3 protein: CASREQSGLNSPLHF. CDR3 nucleotide sequence: TGCGCCAGCAGGGAGCAGAGCGGTCTTAATTCACCCCTCCACTTT.

By share, this clonotype ranks as medium-sized. This sequence joins TRBV13 and TRBJ2-1; unclear D gene. The germline V and J ends were trimmed by 6 bases and 10 bases, with 25 bases remaining between them. CDR3 size: 16 residues. Germline V CDR1 and CDR2: PRHDT, FYEKMQ (reference sequence). In nucleotides, the CDR3 is TGTGCCAGCAGTCCCACCGGATCACGGCCGATAGGGGAGCAGTTCTTC. It yields the protein CASSPTGSRPIGEQFF.

This clonotype is medium-sized in the sample. The gene calls are TRBV3-1 and TRBJ2-1; 7 bases agree with TRBD2. The CDR3 totals 16 residues. Germline-derived CDR1 and CDR2 are LGHDT and YNNKEL (reference sequence). V trimming: 0 bases; J trimming: 4 bases; junction bases outside the gene matches: 6. The CDR3 nucleotides are TGTGCCAGCAGCCAAGATTCTGGCGGGAGTTACAATGAGCAGTTCTTC. Protein: CASSQDSGGSYNEQFF.

This clonotype is classed as medium-sized (0.01 to 0.1%). This chain uses TRBV9 with TRBJ2-7; 10 nucleotides line up with TRBD1. This CDR3 is 14 amino acids long. The trim removed 3 bases at V and 6 bases at J, leaving 6 bases unmatched. Germline V CDR1 and CDR2: SGDLS, YYNGEE. CDR3 nucleotides: TGTGCCAGCAGCGCGGGACAGGGGAGCGGCGAGCAGTACTTC. As protein: CASSAGQGSGEQYF.

This clonotype is judged medium-sized. This sequence joins TRBV28 and TRBJ2-5, with 9 bases lining up with TRBD2. Germline V gives CDR1 MDHEN, CDR2 SYDVKM. The junction had 8 bases not matched to a gene; V was cut back by 2 bases and J by 4 bases. The CDR3 runs 16 residues. The DNA of the CDR3 is TGTGCCAGCAGTTTAGGGGTTAGCGGGAGCCGAGAGACCCAGTACTTC. It encodes CASSLGVSGSRETQYF. The variable domain in full, with the rest retrieved from reference TRBV28 and TRBJ2-5, is DVKVTQSSRYLVKRTGEKVFLECVQDMDHENMFWYRQDPGLGLRLIYFSYDVKMKEKGDIPEGYSVSREKKERFSLILESASTNQTSMYLCASSLGVSGSRETQYFGPGTRLLVL.

This clonotype showed up many times. This rearrangement joins TRBV6-5 to TRBJ1-2; no definite D call. The germline V and J ends were trimmed by 4 bases and 2 bases, with 17 bases remaining between them. Per germline, CDR1 MNHEY and CDR2 SVGAGI. The length of the CDR3 is 16 residues. CDR3 region: CASSFTPQLNNYGYTF. CDR3 DNA sequence: TGTGCCAGCAGTTTCACCCCGCAGCTAAACAACTATGGCTACACCTTC.